The 12 T cell receptor beta chains presented below share a single source sample, sequenced in a study of T-cell memory formation after mild COVID-19 (dated by TCRdb to the early 2020s). Receptors were amplified or captured by 5' RACE. The instrument was an Illumina NovaSeq 6000. TCRdb reprocessed the public reads (quality trimming at Q25 with fastp, clone calling with MiXCR) and kept in-frame beta chains. CDR3 protein duplicates are merged, each entry listing the most common genes and DNA. The sample data list under 150,000 distinct CDR3 sequences, and about 20% of these were observed just once. The ten most abundant clones make up approximately 40% of the sample. Sequencing input: PBMCs or a T cell subset sorted from them (not recorded which). The source of these receptors is a man aged 18-30 years who had mild COVID-19 (a few samples of this study predate the infection). The sample titles of this study are shuffled in the database, so cell type and time point are left out; the donor was told from shared clones.

The rearrangement joins TRBV20-1 to TRBJ2-5, with D tentatively TRBD2 (6 bases). This CDR3 has 15 amino acids. Per germline, CDR1 DFQATT and CDR2 SNEGSKA (reference sequence). The V end was cut by 5 bases, the J end by 2 bases, with 18 bases between. The CDR3 region is CSASHPGGIQETQYF. The CDR3, as DNA: TGCAGTGCTTCGCATCCCGGGGGTATTCAAGAGACCCAGTACTTC.

The V gene is TRBV4-3, the J gene TRBJ2-6, with 8 bases fitting TRBD2. The CDR3 consists of 14 residues. Losses at the gene ends were 0 bases for V and 11 bases for J; bases not matched to a gene: 3. CDR1 is LGHNA, CDR2 YSLEER, per germline. The CDR3 region has the DNA TGCGCCAGCAGCCAAGATGCCGGGGGGGACGTCCTGACTTTC. It yields the protein CASSQDAGGDVLTF.

This clonotype has just a few counts. The rearrangement uses TRBV6-6 and TRBJ1-5; D perhaps matches TRBD1 (5 bases). The CDR3 has 14 residues. V was trimmed by 2 bases and J by 3 bases, leaving 8 bases between them. Germline lookup yields CDR1 MNHNY and CDR2 SVGAGI (reference sequence). In DNA form, the CDR3 reads TGTGCCAGCAGTTACACCAGGGACAATCAGCCCCAGCATTTT. Its protein product is CASSYTRDNQPQHF.

This clonotype was seen only a few times. The chain is built from TRBV11-2 and TRBJ2-1, with D perhaps TRBD2 (6 bases). Germline assignment: CDR1 SGHAT and CDR2 FQNNGV. V was pared by 2 bases and J by 4 bases, with 9 bases between. The CDR3 contains 14 residues. CDR3 nucleotides: TGTGCCAGCAGCTTAAGACTAGATTACAATGAGCAGTTCTTC. Translated: CASSLRLDYNEQFF.

This chain joins TRBV20-1 and TRBJ1-1; D is ambiguous. This CDR3 comprises 14 residues. Trimming removed 6 bases from V and 0 bases from J, with 14 bases in between. CDR1 is DFQATT and CDR2 is SNEGSKA in the germline V gene (reference sequence). CDR3 residues: CSARMPILNTEAFF. CDR3 bases: TGCAGTGCCCGCATGCCGATACTGAACACTGAAGCTTTCTTT.

The chain joins TRBV7-6 to TRBJ2-2, with 9 positions matching TRBD1. The CDR3 sequence is 15 residues long. V shed 4 bases and J 8 bases; nucleotides not matched to a gene: 8. Germline CDR1 and CDR2: SGHVS and FNYEAQ. In DNA, the CDR3 is TGTGCCAGCAGCTGGACAGGGGTAACGGGAGGGGAGCTGTTTTTT. Translation gives CASSWTGVTGGELFF.

This clonotype was seen a handful of times. The rearrangement joins TRBV4-1 to TRBJ1-4; D gene ambiguous. The germline V and J ends were trimmed by 1 base and 6 bases, with 12 bases remaining between them. From germline, CDR1 is MGHRA and CDR2 YSYEKL. The CDR3 is 15 amino acids. The CDR3 loop reads CASSQVTGGDEKLFF. CDR3 nucleotide sequence: TGCGCCAGCAGCCAAGTTACCGGTGGCGATGAAAAACTGTTTTTT.

This rearrangement joins TRBV6-6 to TRBJ2-1; no clear D gene. V was trimmed by 11 bases and J by 1 base, leaving 12 bases between them. The CDR3 contains 13 residues. Germline V lookup: CDR1 MNHNY, CDR2 SVGAGI (reference sequence). CDR3 loop: CASWTASYNEQFF. The CDR3 coding sequence is TGTGCCTCCTGGACGGCGTCCTACAATGAGCAGTTCTTC.

The V and J genes are TRBV28 and TRBJ2-3, with D possibly matching TRBD2 (6 bases). CDR3 length: 15 amino acids. V gave up 5 bases and J gave up 4 bases, with 16 bases separating them. Germline CDR1 MDHEN, CDR2 SYDVKM. CDR3 sequence reads: CASSGRDPSADTQYF. CDR3 bases: TGTGCCAGCAGTGGGCGGGACCCCAGCGCAGATACGCAGTATTTT.

The V call is TRBV30, the J call TRBJ2-7; 10 bases fit TRBD1. Germline assignment: CDR1 GTSNPN and CDR2 SVGIG (reference sequence). With 0 bases clipped from V and 6 bases from J, the junction kept 5 bases outside the gene matches. This CDR3 has 14 residues. CDR3 sequence (DNA): TGTGCCTGGAGTGTGCCGGGACAGGGGCCCGAGCAGTACTTC. Amino acids: CAWSVPGQGPEQYF.

Here the CDR3 DNA reads TGCGCCAGCAGCTACCGACAGGGTGGTCAGCCCCAGCATTTT. The encoded protein is CASSYRQGGQPQHF. The chain is built from TRBV4-3 and TRBJ1-5; 7 bases are a match to TRBD1. The junction had 7 bases not matched to a gene; V was cut back by 5 bases and J by 6 bases. Germline V CDR1 and CDR2: LGHNA, YSLEER. The CDR3 has 14 residues.

Only a few counts were recorded for this clonotype. The DNA is omitted, as the CDR3 cannot be located on it reliably, and the CDR3 follows TCRdb's listing. The chain combines TRBV7-5 with TRBJ1-1; the table's D call TRBD1 went unverified against the DNA. TRBV7-5 is annotated as a pseudogene. The CDR3 contains 18 residues when both ends are counted. CDR3 in amino acids: CISVPEASRTGLDTEAFF.